The clone carrying this T cell receptor (beta chain) has a handful of counts. Antigen unknown. CFSE-dim autoproliferating and CFSE-high non-proliferating T cells from unstimulated culture were sequenced separately. Pooled replicate wells came from 50 million to 60 million CFSE-labeled PBMCs cultured less than eight days without stimulus. This record comes from a study of memory B cells and T cells in multiple sclerosis. This CDR3 has 14 amino acids. CDR1 and CDR2 (germline): GTSNPN, SVGIG (reference sequence). Trimming cost V 2 bases and J 4 bases, with 14 bases left between them. Profiling relied on immunoSEQ multiplex PCR, and the TCRdb table lists in-frame clones only, not all of them. This table has 40,000 to 50,000 clones, roughly four fifths appearing once.

The receptor comes from a human donor with multiple sclerosis. Input material: PBMCs from blood kept in culture. This chain links TRBV30 with TRBJ1-2, with unresolved D. The CDR3 DNA follows: TGTGCCTGGAGTAATCAGGTGAATACCTATGGCTACACCTTC. This translates into CAWSNQVNTYGYTF.